The 32 T cell receptor beta chains below were found in one sample sequenced in a study of blood T cells in healthy people across ages. The second PCR ran about 6 to 11 cycles with a sample-barcoded 5' primer and J-beta primers. TCRdb independently ran MiXCR on the 5' RACE reads; one entry per CDR3 protein. The data hold about 680,000 distinct CDR3 sequences, with approximately 50% observed a single time. The specimen was blood. These TCRs come from a woman aged 55-70 years in good health.

This clonotype has a handful of counts. The rearrangement links TRBV29-1 to TRBJ2-5; 14 nucleotides align to TRBD2. The germline CDR1 and CDR2 sequences are SQVTM and ANQGSEA. The V segment lost 7 bases and the J segment 11 bases; nucleotides outside the gene matches: 18. The CDR3 is made up of 16 amino acids. CDR3 amino acids: CSAGEGGLAGVGEQYF. CDR3 coding DNA: TGCAGCGCGGGAGAAGGGGGACTAGCGGGAGTGGGTGAGCAGTACTTC.

The chain uses TRBV10-3 and TRBJ1-4; maybe TRBD1 (5 bases). Trimming took 3 bases from V and 7 from J, leaving 12 bases between them. Germline values: CDR1 ENHRY, CDR2 SYGVKD. The CDR3 runs 14 residues. The chain's CDR3 is CAISESRVFEKLFF. For the CDR3, the DNA is TGTGCCATCAGTGAATCCAGGGTATTTGAAAAACTGTTTTTT.

This clonotype showed up just a few times. The J gene is TRBJ2-2, the V gene TRBV20-1; 7 nucleotides align to TRBD1. This CDR3 region has 13 residues. V was clipped by 3 bases and J by 7 bases; unmatched bases: 5. CDR1 is DFQATT and CDR2 is SNEGSKA in the germline V gene (reference sequence). As DNA, the CDR3 is TGCAGTGCTAGTAGGGGGCCGGACGGGGAGCTGTTTTTT. Protein: CSASRGPDGELFF.

This rearrangement joins TRBV6-2 or TRBV6-3 to TRBJ1-4; D perhaps matches TRBD1 (5 bases). The CDR3 runs to 14 residues. Germline V gene lookup returns CDR1 MNHEY and CDR2 SVGEGT. V gave up 6 bases and J gave up 7 bases, with 15 bases separating them. CDR3 nucleotides: TGTGCCAGCAGACCCGACAGCTCTGTTGAAAAACTGTTTTTT. Protein product: CASRPDSSVEKLFF.

DNA of the CDR3: TGTGCCAGCGCCCCCCGGGACATCTCCTACGAGCAGTTCTTC. Its protein is CASAPRDISYEQFF. This chain connects TRBV7-2 to TRBJ2-1; maybe TRBD1 (6 bases). The CDR3 is 14 amino acids. Trimming took off 8 bases at V and 10 bases at J, with 21 bases between the two ends. CDR1 SGHTA and CDR2 FQGNSA come from the germline V gene.

In its sample, this clonotype was seen many times. The chain uses TRBV6-5 and TRBJ2-5; 11 nucleotides align to TRBD1. With V trimmed by 2 bases and J by 5 bases, 4 bases remained unmatched. CDR1 and CDR2 from the germline V gene are MNHEY and SVGAGI. The CDR3 runs to 15 residues. The CDR3, as DNA: TGTGCCAGCAGTTACAGGACAGGGGGCCAGGAGACCCAGTACTTC. Encoded protein: CASSYRTGGQETQYF.

The J gene is TRBJ2-1, the V gene TRBV5-1; unclear D gene. Trimming stripped 4 bases from V and 7 bases from J, with 15 bases between. Germline CDR1 is SGHRS and CDR2 is YFSETQ. The CDR3 spans 14 residues. The CDR3 bases are TGCGCCAGCAGCCTAATCTCGGACGCGAATGAGCAGTTCTTC. Translating it yields CASSLISDANEQFF.

Concerning this clonotype: A junction boundary mismatches the germline segment, possibly from a read error. The V and J genes are TRBV4-3 and TRBJ1-2, with a possible D match to TRBD1 (5 bases). Germline CDR1 reads LGHNA; CDR2 reads YSLEER. This CDR3 has 15 amino acids. In DNA form, the CDR3 reads TGCGCCAGCAGCCGAGGACGGGGCACTAACGATGGCTACACCTTC. This translates into CASSRGRGTNDGYTF.

The gene calls are TRBV20-1 and TRBJ2-7; the D is unclear. Germline lookup yields CDR1 DFQATT and CDR2 SNEGSKA (reference sequence). The CDR3 runs to 14 residues. V was trimmed by 3 bases and J by 7 bases, leaving 19 bases between them. The DNA for the CDR3 is TGCAGTGCTAGGTTGTACAGCTTACACAATGAGCAGTACTTC. Encoded protein: CSARLYSLHNEQYF.

Notes on this clonotype: One end of the junction fails to match germline, which may point to a read error. This chain connects TRBV20-1 to TRBJ2-1; 7 bases are a match to TRBD1. Germline CDR1 is DFQATT and CDR2 is SNEGSKA (reference sequence). The CDR3 is 14 amino acids. CDR3 protein: CSALDRLGRDEQFF. In DNA, the CDR3 is TGCAGTGCCCTGGACAGGCTGGGTAGGGATGAGCAATTCTTC.

This clonotype was detected a few times. The chain has TRBV20-1 and TRBJ2-3, with D hard to call. The V end was cut by 3 bases, the J end by 2 bases, with 12 bases between. The CDR3 extends over 14 amino acids. The V gene's germline CDR1 is DFQATT and CDR2 SNEGSKA (reference sequence). The CDR3 protein is CSASAALITDTQYF. The CDR3, as DNA: TGCAGTGCTAGCGCCGCACTGATCACAGATACGCAGTATTTT.

V and J are TRBV5-1 and TRBJ2-5; unclear D gene. CDR1 and CDR2 (germline): SGHRS, YFSETQ. The V and J ends lost 0 bases and 9 bases respectively, with 15 bases between them. The CDR3 has 14 residues. This CDR3 reads CASSLANGYEAQYF. The CDR3 coding sequence is TGCGCCAGCAGCTTGGCCAATGGGTATGAGGCCCAGTACTTC.

The chain links TRBV6-1 to TRBJ2-6, with D hard to call. From germline, CDR1 is MNHNS and CDR2 SASEGT. The germline V and J ends were trimmed by 2 bases and 0 bases, with 8 bases remaining between them. The CDR3 sequence is 16 residues long. CDR3 sequence reads: CASSEPRSSGANVLTF. As DNA, the CDR3 is TGTGCCAGCAGTGAACCACGGAGCTCTGGGGCCAACGTCCTGACTTTC.

The chain carries TRBV15 and TRBJ2-5, with TRBD2 identical over 16 bases. Germline V gene data show CDR1 as LNHNV and CDR2 as YYDKDF (reference sequence). The CDR3 length is 16 residues. V shed 4 bases, J shed 5 bases, and the junction held 4 bases outside the gene matches. In DNA form, the CDR3 reads TGTGCCACCAGCACGGGACTAGCGGGAGGGCGCGAGACCCAGTACTTC. Its protein is CATSTGLAGGRETQYF.

This clonotype came up a few times. This rearrangement joins TRBV5-1 to TRBJ2-1; TRBD2 matches 12 bases. V trimming: 4 bases; J trimming: 2 bases; junction bases outside the gene matches: 4. CDR1 and CDR2 from the germline V gene are SGHRS and YFSETQ. The CDR3 is made up of 16 amino acids. The CDR3 reads CASSPGLAGTYNEQFF. CDR3 DNA: TGCGCCAGCAGCCCAGGACTAGCGGGAACCTACAATGAGCAGTTCTTC.

V is TRBV7-3 and J is TRBJ2-1; unclear D gene. The V end lost 9 bases, the J end lost 10 bases, and 22 bases lay between the germline ends. Germline CDR1 and CDR2: SGHTA and FQGTGA. The CDR3 consists of 14 residues. CDR3 region: CASSPGFIADEQFF. Here the CDR3 DNA reads TGTGCCAGTAGCCCCGGCTTTATCGCTGACGAGCAGTTCTTC.

The rearrangement joins TRBV7-9 to TRBJ1-1; D gene ambiguous. Germline values: CDR1 SEHNR, CDR2 FQNEAQ (reference sequence). V was clipped by 6 bases and J by 5 bases, with 13 bases between them. This CDR3 comprises 13 residues. The DNA for the CDR3 is TGTGCCAGCAGTTTCGACTCCGGAACTGAAGCTTTCTTT. It yields the protein CASSFDSGTEAFF.

The chain combines TRBV9 with TRBJ1-2, with 9 bases matching TRBD1. Germline V CDR1 and CDR2: SGDLS, YYNGEE. The CDR3 has 16 amino acids. The J segment lost 5 bases and the V segment lost 3 bases, leaving 11 bases of the junction unmatched. The CDR3 DNA is TGTGCCAGCAGCGCGAGTAGCGGGACAGGGCGGTATGGCTACACCTTC. As protein: CASSASSGTGRYGYTF.

This clonotype was seen a handful of times. The genes are TRBV29-1 and TRBJ1-1; D gene ambiguous. V dropped 6 bases and J dropped 2 bases, with 13 bases sitting between them. Looked up from germline, CDR1 is SQVTM and CDR2 is ANQGSEA. This CDR3 comprises 13 residues. The CDR3 DNA follows: TGCAGCGTCGCCGGGCCTCGAAACACTGAAGCTTTCTTT. Translation gives CSVAGPRNTEAFF. The whole variable domain, filled in from reference TRBV29-1 and TRBJ1-1, reads SAVISQKPSRDICQRGTSLTIQCQVDSQVTMMFWYRQQPGQSLTLIATANQGSEATYESGFVIDKFPISRPNLTFSTLTVSNMSPEDSSIYLCSVAGPRNTEAFFGQGTRLTVV.

The chain carries TRBV5-5 and TRBJ2-1; perhaps TRBD2 as D (6 bases). The last part of the DNA fits TRBJ2-7 better; the J call may be wrong. The length of the CDR3 is 16 residues. The germline CDR1 and CDR2 sequences are SGHKS and YYEKEE (reference sequence). The CDR3 loop is CASSLEAGNSYNEQYF. The CDR3 nucleotides read TGTGCCAGCAGCTTGGAGGCGGGGAACTCCTACAATGAGCAGTACTTC.

This chain uses TRBV6-1 with TRBJ2-7; 8 positions agree with TRBD2. Germline loops: CDR1 MNHNS, CDR2 SASEGT. The CDR3 has 12 amino acids. The trim removed 6 bases at V and 2 bases at J, leaving 0 bases unmatched. The CDR3 spells CASRTSAYEQYF. CDR3 coding DNA: TGTGCCAGCAGGACTAGCGCCTACGAGCAGTACTTC.

The genes are TRBV20-1 and TRBJ1-5; possible D gene TRBD1, 5 bases. The CDR3 length is 15 residues. Per the germline V gene, CDR1 is DFQATT and CDR2 is SNEGSKA (reference sequence). V was trimmed by 8 bases and J by 4 bases, leaving 21 bases between them. CDR3 region: CSTGRSLGPNQPQHF. The CDR3 DNA is TGCAGTACGGGAAGAAGCCTGGGGCCAAATCAGCCCCAGCATTTT.

CDR3 loop: CSVVSPSTDTQYF. DNA for the CDR3: TGCAGCGTTGTTTCCCCGTCCACAGATACGCAGTATTTT. The V call is TRBV29-1, the J call TRBJ2-3; no definite D call. In germline, CDR1 is SQVTM, CDR2 ANQGSEA. V was clipped by 4 bases and J by 2 bases, with 10 bases between them. This CDR3 is built from 13 residues.

V and J are TRBV24-1 and TRBJ2-1; 10 nucleotides align to TRBD1. The CDR3 has 20 amino acids. CDR1 and CDR2 from the germline V gene are KGHDR and SFDVKD. The V and J ends lost 4 bases and 4 bases, in that order; junction bases with no gene match: 18. DNA of the CDR3: TGTGCCACCAGTGACTCCGGGACAGGGGCGCAACGGTATTATTACAATGAGCAGTTCTTC. This encodes CATSDSGTGAQRYYYNEQFF.

The chain uses TRBV12-5 and TRBJ2-2; D unresolved. The CDR3 loop spans 13 amino acids. CDR1 is LGHNT, CDR2 FRNRAP, per germline. V was cut by 0 bases and J by 4 bases, with 3 bases left in between. CDR3 coding DNA: TGTGCTAGTGGTTTGGTCAGCACCGGGGAGCTGTTTTTT. As protein: CASGLVSTGELFF.

The genes are TRBV2 and TRBJ2-1; D is tentatively TRBD1 or TRBD2 (5 bases each). The V end was cut by 6 bases, the J end by 5 bases, with 14 bases between. The CDR3 has 14 amino acids. Germline values: CDR1 SNHLY, CDR2 FYNNEI. CDR3 protein: CASRAGASHNEQFF. CDR3 in DNA: TGTGCCAGCAGGGCCGGGGCTAGCCACAATGAGCAGTTCTTC.

This clonotype was counted a few times. V and J are TRBV4-3 and TRBJ2-1; the match to TRBD2 covers 10 bases. V lost 4 bases to trimming and J lost 7 bases; unmatched junction nucleotides: 7. Looked up from germline, CDR1 is LGHNA and CDR2 is YSLEER. The CDR3 spans 15 residues. The CDR3 DNA reads TGCGCCAGCAGCCCAGCGGGAGGGCCCTCGAATGAGCAGTTCTTC. Its translation is CASSPAGGPSNEQFF.

V gene TRBV29-1 combines with J gene TRBJ1-1; 8 bases fit TRBD1. Trimming cost V 7 bases and J 6 bases; bases outside gene matches: 4. This CDR3 contains 11 residues. Per germline, CDR1 SQVTM and CDR2 ANQGSEA. CDR3 in amino acids: CSADRGAEAFF. CDR3 nucleotide sequence: TGCAGCGCCGACAGGGGAGCTGAAGCTTTCTTT.

Here the CDR3 DNA reads TGTGCCAGCAGGCCTCGAGGGGTAGATACGCAGTATTTT. Its protein product is CASRPRGVDTQYF. The chain uses TRBV27 and TRBJ2-3; D possibly uses TRBD1 or TRBD2 (5 bases each). The CDR3 consists of 13 residues. V was cut by 6 bases and J by 5 bases, with 12 bases left in between. Germline V lookup: CDR1 MNHEY, CDR2 SMNVEV (reference sequence).

The rearrangement links TRBV12-3 or TRBV12-4 to TRBJ2-5; 7 positions agree with TRBD1. Trimming removed 5 bases from V and 0 bases from J; junction bases left unmatched: 12. There are 17 residues in the CDR3. CDR3 residues: CASSRGSGTDNQETQYF. For the CDR3, the DNA is TGTGCCAGCAGTCGAGGATCCGGGACAGACAACCAAGAGACCCAGTACTTC.

This clonotype has a single count. V gene TRBV28 combines with J gene TRBJ1-6; D uncertain. The CDR3 has 13 residues. V lost 8 bases and J 8 bases, leaving 13 bases between the germline ends. Germline V gives CDR1 MDHEN, CDR2 SYDVKM. DNA for the CDR3: TGTGCCAGCCTCTCCGGTATGCATTCACCCCTCCACTTT. It specifies CASLSGMHSPLHF.

The gene calls are TRBV11-2 and TRBJ2-1; tentatively, D is TRBD2 (6 bases). V lost 2 bases, J lost 8 bases, and 19 bases lay in between. The CDR3 totals 16 residues. The germline gives CDR1 SGHAT, CDR2 FQNNGV. The CDR3 region is CASSLSAWSSEHEQFF. For the CDR3, the DNA is TGTGCCAGCAGCTTATCGGCGTGGTCTAGCGAACATGAGCAGTTCTTC.